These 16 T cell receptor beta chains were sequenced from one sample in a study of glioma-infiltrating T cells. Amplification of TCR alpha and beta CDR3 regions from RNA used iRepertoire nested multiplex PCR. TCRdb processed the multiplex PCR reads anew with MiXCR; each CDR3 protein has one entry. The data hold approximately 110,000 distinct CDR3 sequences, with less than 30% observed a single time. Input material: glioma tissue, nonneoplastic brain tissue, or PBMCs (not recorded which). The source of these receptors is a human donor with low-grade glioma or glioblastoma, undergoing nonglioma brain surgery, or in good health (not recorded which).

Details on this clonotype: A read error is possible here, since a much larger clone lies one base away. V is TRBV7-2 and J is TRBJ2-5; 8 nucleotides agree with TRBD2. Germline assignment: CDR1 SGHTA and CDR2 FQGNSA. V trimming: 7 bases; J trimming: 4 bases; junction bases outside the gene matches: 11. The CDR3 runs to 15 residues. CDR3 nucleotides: TGTGCCAGCATCCTAGCCGGGCGGGGGGTAGAGACCCAGTACTTC. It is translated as CASILAGRGVETQYF.

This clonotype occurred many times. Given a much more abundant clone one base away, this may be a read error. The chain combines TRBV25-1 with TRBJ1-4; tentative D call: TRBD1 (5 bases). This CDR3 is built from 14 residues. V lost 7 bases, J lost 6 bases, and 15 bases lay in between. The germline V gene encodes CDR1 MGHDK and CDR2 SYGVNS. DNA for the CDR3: TGTGCCAGCAATTACTTCGGGGCAGATGAAAAACTGTTTTTT. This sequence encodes CASNYFGADEKLFF.

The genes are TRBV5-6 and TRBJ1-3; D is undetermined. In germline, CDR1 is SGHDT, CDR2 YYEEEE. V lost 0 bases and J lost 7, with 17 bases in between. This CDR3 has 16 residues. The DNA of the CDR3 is TGTGCCAGCAGCTTGGTGAGGGAAGTTTCGTTGAACACCATATATTTT. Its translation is CASSLVREVSLNTIYF.

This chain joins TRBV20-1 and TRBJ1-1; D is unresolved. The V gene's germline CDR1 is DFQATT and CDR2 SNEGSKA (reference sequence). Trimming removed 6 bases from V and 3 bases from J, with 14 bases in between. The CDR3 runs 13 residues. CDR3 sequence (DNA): TGCAGTGCCGCAGTCCCCGGGGACACTGAAGCTTTCTTT. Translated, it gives CSAAVPGDTEAFF.

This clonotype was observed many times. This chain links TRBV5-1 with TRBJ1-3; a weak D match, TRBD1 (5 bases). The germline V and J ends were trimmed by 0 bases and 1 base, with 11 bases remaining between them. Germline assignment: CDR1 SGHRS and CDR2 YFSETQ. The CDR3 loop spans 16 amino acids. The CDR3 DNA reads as TGCGCCAGCAGCTTGGGTTCAGGGCTTTCTGGAAACACCATATATTTT. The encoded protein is CASSLGSGLSGNTIYF.

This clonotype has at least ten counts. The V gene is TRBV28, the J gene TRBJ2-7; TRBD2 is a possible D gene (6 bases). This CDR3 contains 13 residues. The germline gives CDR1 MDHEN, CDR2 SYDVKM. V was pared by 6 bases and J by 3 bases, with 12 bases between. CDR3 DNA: TGTGCCAGCAGGGCCCGGGAGTACTACGAGCAGTACTTC. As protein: CASRAREYYEQYF.

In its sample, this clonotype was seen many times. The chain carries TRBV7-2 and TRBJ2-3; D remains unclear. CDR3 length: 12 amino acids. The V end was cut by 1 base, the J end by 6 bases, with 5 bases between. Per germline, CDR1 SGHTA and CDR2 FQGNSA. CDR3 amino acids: CASSLDWDTQYF. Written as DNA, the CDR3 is TGTGCCAGCAGCTTAGATTGGGATACGCAGTATTTT.

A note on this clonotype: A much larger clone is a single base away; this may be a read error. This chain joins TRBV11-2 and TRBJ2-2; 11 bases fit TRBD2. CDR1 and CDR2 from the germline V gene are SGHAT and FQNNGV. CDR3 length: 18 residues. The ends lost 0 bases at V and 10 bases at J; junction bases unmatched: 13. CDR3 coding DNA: TGTGCCAGCAGCTTAGAGTCCGGAACTAGCGGGAGAGCCGTGGAGCTGTTTTTT. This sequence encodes CASSLESGTSGRAVELFF.

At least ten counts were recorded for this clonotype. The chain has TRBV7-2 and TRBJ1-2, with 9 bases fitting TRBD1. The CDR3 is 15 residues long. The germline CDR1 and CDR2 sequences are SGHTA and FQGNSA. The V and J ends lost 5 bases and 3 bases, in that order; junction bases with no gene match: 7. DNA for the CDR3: TGTGCCAGCAGCCCCGGGACAGGGACGGACTATGGCTACACCTTC. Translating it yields CASSPGTGTDYGYTF.

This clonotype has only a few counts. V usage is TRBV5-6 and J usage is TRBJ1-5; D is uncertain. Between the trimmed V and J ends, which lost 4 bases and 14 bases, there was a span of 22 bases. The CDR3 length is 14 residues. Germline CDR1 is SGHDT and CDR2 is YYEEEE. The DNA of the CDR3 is TGTGCCAGCAGCAAGTCCCAGCTAGATAGCGAAGAGCATTTT. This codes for CASSKSQLDSEEHF.

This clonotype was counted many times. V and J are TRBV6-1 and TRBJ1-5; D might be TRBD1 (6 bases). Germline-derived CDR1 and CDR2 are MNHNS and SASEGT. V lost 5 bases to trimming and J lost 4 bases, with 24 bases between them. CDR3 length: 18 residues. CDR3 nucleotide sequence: TGTGCCAGCAGTCCCGTTCGGGCCACATGGACAGCGAATCAGCCCCAGCATTTT. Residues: CASSPVRATWTANQPQHF.

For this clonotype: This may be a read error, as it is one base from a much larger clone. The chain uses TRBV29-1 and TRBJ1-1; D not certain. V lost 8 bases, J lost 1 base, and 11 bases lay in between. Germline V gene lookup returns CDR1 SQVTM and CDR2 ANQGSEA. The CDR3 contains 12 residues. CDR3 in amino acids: CSFYPPNTEAFF. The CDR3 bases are TGCAGCTTCTACCCCCCGAACACTGAAGCTTTCTTT.

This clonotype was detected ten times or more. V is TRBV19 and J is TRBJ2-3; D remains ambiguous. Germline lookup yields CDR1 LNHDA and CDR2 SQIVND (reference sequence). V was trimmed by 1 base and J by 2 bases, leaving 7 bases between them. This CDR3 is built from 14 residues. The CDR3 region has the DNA TGTGCCAGTAGTATAGTGGGAAACACAGATACGCAGTATTTT. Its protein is CASSIVGNTDTQYF.

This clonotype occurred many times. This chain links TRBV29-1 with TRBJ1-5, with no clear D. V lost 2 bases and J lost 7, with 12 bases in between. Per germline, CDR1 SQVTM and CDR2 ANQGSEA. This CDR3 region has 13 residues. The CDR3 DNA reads TGCAGCGTTGAATGGGGTCAAGGGCAGCCCCAGCATTTT. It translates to CSVEWGQGQPQHF.

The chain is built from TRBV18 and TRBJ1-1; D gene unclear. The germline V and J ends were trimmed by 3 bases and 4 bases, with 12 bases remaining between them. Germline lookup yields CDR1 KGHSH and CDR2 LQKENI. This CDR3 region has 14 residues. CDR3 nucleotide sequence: TGTGCCAGCTCACCCCGACACGGTGGCACTGAAGCTTTCTTT. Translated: CASSPRHGGTEAFF. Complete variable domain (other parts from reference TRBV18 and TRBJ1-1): NAGVMQNPRHLVRRRGQEARLRCSPMKGHSHVYWYRQLPEEGLKFMVYLQKENIIDESGMPKERFSAEFPKEGPSILRIQQVVRGDSAAYFCASSPRHGGTEAFFGQGTRLTVV.

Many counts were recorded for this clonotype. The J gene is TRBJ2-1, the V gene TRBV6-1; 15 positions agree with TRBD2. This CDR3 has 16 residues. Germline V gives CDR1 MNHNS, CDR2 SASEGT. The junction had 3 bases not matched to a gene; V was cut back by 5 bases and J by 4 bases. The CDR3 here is CASSPGTSGGYNEQFF. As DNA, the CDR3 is TGTGCCAGCAGTCCAGGGACTAGCGGGGGGTACAATGAGCAGTTCTTC.